The rows below give T cell receptor beta chains drawn from one sample of a study of beta chain features in type 1 diabetes. Profiled with immunoSEQ multiplex PCR; TCRdb holds only in-frame clones, not every one. Here the sample spans a few hundred thousand clones, about 20% being singletons. Sequenced input: naive CD4+ T cells from blood. These TCRs come from a young woman in good health. CDR3s include the opening cysteine and the closing phenylalanine or tryptophan. Fields, in order: D gene, clone size, J gene, V gene, CDR3 DNA, CDR3 protein. A D gene is named only where the DNA matches it firmly. Where a row states a size, it is once, few, many or the class of an expanded clone; other rows omit it.

d_gene: NA
abundance: few
j_gene: TRBJ2-1
v_gene: TRBV7-2
CDR3nt: TGTGCCAGCAGCAAACAGGGTCTGGGGAATGAGCAGTTCTTC
CDR3aa: CASSKQGLGNEQFF

d_gene: NA
abundance: NA
j_gene: TRBJ2-2
v_gene: TRBV9
CDR3nt: TGTGCCAGCAGCGTAGAGTTTGGCAGGGCGAACACCGGGGAGCTGTTTTTT
CDR3aa: CASSVEFGRANTGELFF

d_gene: TRBD2
abundance: NA
j_gene: TRBJ2-1
v_gene: TRBV19
CDR3nt: TGTGCCAGTAGTATTGCTCCTAGCGGGGGACTCAATGAGCAGTTCTTC
CDR3aa: CASSIAPSGGLNEQFF

d_gene: NA
abundance: NA
j_gene: TRBJ1-3
v_gene: TRBV18
CDR3nt: TGTGCCAGCTCACCATCCCCCAGCTCTGGAAACACCATATATTTT
CDR3aa: CASSPSPSSGNTIYF

d_gene: TRBD1
abundance: NA
j_gene: TRBJ2-1
v_gene: TRBV7-9
CDR3nt: TGTGCCAGCAGCTTAGGGCAGGGGGCAAGGAATGAGCAGTTCTTC
CDR3aa: CASSLGQGARNEQFF

d_gene: NA
abundance: once
j_gene: TRBJ1-2
v_gene: TRBV6-5
CDR3nt: TGTGCCAGCGCGGCGGGACCTGCCCGCTACACCTTC
CDR3aa: CASAAGPARYTF

d_gene: TRBD2
abundance: few
j_gene: TRBJ2-3
v_gene: TRBV4-2
CDR3nt: TGTGCCAGCAGCCAAGTTCGTAGCGGGGGGGCTGGCACAGATACGCAGTATTTT
CDR3aa: CASSQVRSGGAGTDTQYF

d_gene: TRBD1
abundance: NA
j_gene: TRBJ1-6
v_gene: TRBV19
CDR3nt: TGTGCCAGTAGTCCCCGCCAGGGGGATCCACCCCTCCACTTT
CDR3aa: CASSPRQGDPPLHF

d_gene: NA
abundance: NA
j_gene: TRBJ2-3
v_gene: TRBV4-3
CDR3nt: TGCGCCAGCAGCCAAAGGACAGCCACAGATACGCAGTATTTT
CDR3aa: CASSQRTATDTQYF

d_gene: TRBD2
abundance: NA
j_gene: TRBJ2-5
v_gene: TRBV7-2
CDR3nt: TGTGCCAGCAGCTTAATGGGGAGGGATGAGACCCAGTACTTC
CDR3aa: CASSLMGRDETQYF

d_gene: NA
abundance: NA
j_gene: TRBJ1-2
v_gene: TRBV6-1
CDR3nt: TGTGCCAGCAGAGCGGACTGGCTCTATGGCTACACCTTC
CDR3aa: CASRADWLYGYTF

d_gene: TRBD1
abundance: NA
j_gene: TRBJ1-2
v_gene: TRBV9
CDR3nt: TGTGCCAGCAGCGAGGGACAGGCCCCCTTCTATGGCTACACCTTC
CDR3aa: CASSEGQAPFYGYTF

d_gene: TRBD1
abundance: NA
j_gene: TRBJ1-1
v_gene: TRBV5-1
CDR3nt: TGCGCCAGCAGCTCCGACAGGGGCACTGAAGCTTTCTTT
CDR3aa: CASSSDRGTEAFF